The 7 T cell receptor beta chains below were found in one sample sequenced in a study of blood T cell repertoires in COVID-19. Method: immunoSEQ multiplex PCR; TCRdb's copy keeps in-frame clones and lacks some. The profile shows approximately 210,000 clones, under 90% of them singletons. The sample was peripheral blood. The receptors originated from a woman aged 80 or over with COVID-19, enrolled during active disease.

In its sample, this clone was seen once. The chain employs TRBV28 and TRBJ1-3, with D possibly TRBD1 on 5 matching bases. Germline V gene lookup returns CDR1 MDHEN and CDR2 SYDVKM. V shed 6 bases and J shed 4 bases, with 13 bases lying between them. The CDR3 contains 14 residues. This CDR3 is CASRSLGGGNTIYF. The CDR3 nucleotides are TGTGCCAGCAGATCCCTGGGGGGGGGAAACACCATATATTTT.

This clone came up once. The chain employs TRBV11-1 and TRBJ2-1; a possible D gene is TRBD2 (6 bases). CDR1 is SGHAT, CDR2 FQDESV, per germline (reference sequence). The CDR3 consists of 14 residues. Trimming removed 5 bases at V and 3 bases at J, with 11 bases between. In DNA, the CDR3 is TGTGCCAGCAGCCCGGGCGGGGTCTACAATGAGCAGTTCTTC. It encodes CASSPGGVYNEQFF.

This chain joins TRBV2 and TRBJ1-2; 8 bases fit TRBD1. This CDR3 comprises 14 residues. Germline V gene sequence: CDR1 SNHLY, CDR2 FYNNEI. With 5 bases clipped from V and 8 bases from J, the junction kept 10 bases outside the gene matches. The CDR3 coding sequence is TGTGCCAGCAGTCCAGCCGGACAGGGTAAAGGCTACACCTTC. It specifies CASSPAGQGKGYTF.

The V gene is TRBV7-9, the J gene TRBJ1-5; 7 bases fit TRBD1. The V gene end was trimmed by 1 base and the J gene end by 15 bases; junction bases not matched to a gene: 9. The CDR3 loop spans 13 amino acids. The germline gives CDR1 SEHNR, CDR2 FQNEAQ (reference sequence). CDR3: CASSLGRDSLSHF. CDR3 bases: TGTGCCAGCAGCTTAGGACGGGACAGCCTCTCGCATTTT.

This clone has a handful of counts. The chain combines TRBV28 with TRBJ1-2; 7 bases line up with TRBD1. CDR3 size: 13 residues. CDR1 is MDHEN, CDR2 SYDVKM, per germline. The V gene end was trimmed by 6 bases and the J gene end by 7 bases; junction bases not matched to a gene: 8. The CDR3 DNA follows: TGTGCCAGCAGCCCCCCGGCAGGGGGTGGCTACACCTTC. Its protein is CASSPPAGGGYTF.

The V call is TRBV3-1 (or the pseudogene TRBV3-2), the J call TRBJ1-6; D call uncertain. This CDR3 contains 15 residues. CDR1 is LGHDT, CDR2 YNNKEL, per germline (reference sequence). Trimming pared 0 bases from V and 7 bases from J, leaving 10 bases between. CDR3 in DNA: TGTGCCAGCAGCCAAGATGGAGTCCCCAATTCACCCCTCCACTTT. Protein sequence: CASSQDGVPNSPLHF.

This clone came up once. V usage is TRBV28 and J usage is TRBJ2-7; 7 bases fit TRBD1. Germline V lookup: CDR1 MDHEN, CDR2 SYDVKM. J gave up 3 bases and V 6 bases, and 17 bases lay outside the gene matches. The CDR3 is made up of 17 amino acids. The CDR3 loop reads CASRNYEGTGAGYEQYF. Here the CDR3 DNA reads TGTGCCAGCAGAAACTATGAAGGAACAGGGGCGGGCTACGAGCAGTACTTC.